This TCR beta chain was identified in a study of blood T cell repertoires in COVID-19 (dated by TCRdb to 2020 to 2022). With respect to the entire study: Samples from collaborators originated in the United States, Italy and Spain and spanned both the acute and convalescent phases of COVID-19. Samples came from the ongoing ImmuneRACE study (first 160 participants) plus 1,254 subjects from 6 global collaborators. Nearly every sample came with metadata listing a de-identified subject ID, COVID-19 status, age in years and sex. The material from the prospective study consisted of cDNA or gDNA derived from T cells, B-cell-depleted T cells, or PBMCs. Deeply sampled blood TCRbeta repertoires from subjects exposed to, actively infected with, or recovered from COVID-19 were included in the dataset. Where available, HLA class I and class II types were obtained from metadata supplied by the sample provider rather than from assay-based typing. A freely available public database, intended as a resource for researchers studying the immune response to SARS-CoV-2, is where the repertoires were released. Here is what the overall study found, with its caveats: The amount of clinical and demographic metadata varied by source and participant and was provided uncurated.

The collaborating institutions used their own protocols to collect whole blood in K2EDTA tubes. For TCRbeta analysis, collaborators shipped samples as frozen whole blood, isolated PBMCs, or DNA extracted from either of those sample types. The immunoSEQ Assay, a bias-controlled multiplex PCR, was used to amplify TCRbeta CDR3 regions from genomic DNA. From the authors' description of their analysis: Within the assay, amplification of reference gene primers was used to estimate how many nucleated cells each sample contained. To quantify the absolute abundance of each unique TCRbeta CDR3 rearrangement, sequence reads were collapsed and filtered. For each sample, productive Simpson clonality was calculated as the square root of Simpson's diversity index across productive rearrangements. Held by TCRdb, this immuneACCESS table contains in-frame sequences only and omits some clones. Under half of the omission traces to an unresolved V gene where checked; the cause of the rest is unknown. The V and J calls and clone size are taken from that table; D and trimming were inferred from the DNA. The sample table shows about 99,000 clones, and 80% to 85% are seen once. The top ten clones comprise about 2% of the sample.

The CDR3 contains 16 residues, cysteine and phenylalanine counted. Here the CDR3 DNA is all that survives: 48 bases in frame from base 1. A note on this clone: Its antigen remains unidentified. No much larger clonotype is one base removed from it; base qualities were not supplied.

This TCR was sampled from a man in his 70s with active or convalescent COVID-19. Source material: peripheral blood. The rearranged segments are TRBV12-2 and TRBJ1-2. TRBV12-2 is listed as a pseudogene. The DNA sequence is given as TGTGCAAGTCGCTTAGTAGGGAGGGTGGCGGAAGTGAGCTACACCTTC. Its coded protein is CASRLVGRVAEVSYTF.